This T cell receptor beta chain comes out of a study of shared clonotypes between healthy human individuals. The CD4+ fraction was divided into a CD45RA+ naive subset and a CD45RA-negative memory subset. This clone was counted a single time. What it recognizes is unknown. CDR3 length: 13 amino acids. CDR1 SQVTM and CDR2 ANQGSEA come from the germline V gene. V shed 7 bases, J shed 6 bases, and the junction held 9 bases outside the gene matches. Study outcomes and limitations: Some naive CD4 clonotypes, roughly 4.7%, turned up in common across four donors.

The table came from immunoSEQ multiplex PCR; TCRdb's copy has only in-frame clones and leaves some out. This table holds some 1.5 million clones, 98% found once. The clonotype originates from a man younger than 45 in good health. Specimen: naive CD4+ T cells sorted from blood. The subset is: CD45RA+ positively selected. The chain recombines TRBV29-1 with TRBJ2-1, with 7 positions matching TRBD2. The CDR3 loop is CSDRDYTLNEQFF. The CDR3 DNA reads TGCAGCGATCGGGACTATACCCTCAATGAGCAGTTCTTC.